The present TCR beta chain was sequenced within a study of blood T cell repertoires in COVID-19. Study summary: Material from acute and convalescent COVID-19 was sourced from the United States, Italy and Spain. The cDNA or gDNA used as material had been derived from T cells, B-cell-depleted T cells, or PBMCs.

Authors' analysis steps: Reference gene primers were amplified, and this amplification served to estimate nucleated cell counts. Profiled with immunoSEQ multiplex PCR; TCRdb holds only in-frame clones, not every one. V and J calls and clone size are as listed in that table; D and trimming were resolved from the DNA. The table includes about 140,000 clones, under 90% detected once. Unmatched junction bases numbered 6, after V lost 2 bases and J lost 4 bases. The CDR3 runs to 16 residues. Germline lookup yields CDR1 MNHNY and CDR2 SVGAGI (reference sequence). This chain connects TRBV6-6 to TRBJ2-4; TRBD1 matches 9 bases. The sequencing sample was made of peripheral blood. The clonotype was recovered from a human donor in a cohort sampled during active COVID-19. CDR3 sequence reads: CASSYGLQGAKNIQYF. CDR3 DNA: TGTGCCAGCAGTTACGGCCTACAGGGGGCTAAAAACATTCAGTACTTC.